These 27 T cell receptor beta chains came from one sample sequenced in a study of CD8 T cells in Susac syndrome. After extraction with the RNeasy kit, roughly 0.45 to 1 ug of the RNA was reverse transcribed using random hexamers. TCRdb re-called the immunoSEQ multiplex PCR reads through MiXCR, storing one row per CDR3 protein. The repertoire holds around 270,000 distinct CDR3 sequences, with approximately 91% as singletons. Sample: CD8+ T cells from PBMCs. All receptors derive from a human donor with multiple sclerosis.

The chain has TRBV4-3 and TRBJ2-5; D is perhaps TRBD1 (6 bases). CDR1 is LGHNA, CDR2 YSLEER, per germline. The CDR3 consists of 15 residues. Trimming stripped 0 bases from V and 4 bases from J, with 12 bases between. In DNA form, the CDR3 reads TGCGCCAGCAGCCAAGAGGCCTCAGGGGTAGAGACCCAGTACTTC. It codes for CASSQEASGVETQYF.

This chain connects TRBV11-3 to TRBJ2-5; TRBD1 aligns across 11 bases. The V gene's germline CDR1 is SGHNT and CDR2 YENEEA. J was trimmed by 3 bases and V by 5 bases; bases with no gene match: 5. This CDR3 is built from 15 residues. CDR3 region: CASSRGGQGEETQYF. DNA for the CDR3: TGTGCCAGCAGCCGAGGGGGACAGGGGGAAGAGACCCAGTACTTC.

The rearrangement joins TRBV27 to TRBJ1-5; D gene uncertain. Trimming cost V 10 bases and J 3 bases, with 16 bases left between them. The CDR3 totals 14 residues. CDR1 is MNHEY, CDR2 SMNVEV, per germline (reference sequence). CDR3 sequence reads: CATASWRPNQPQHF. For the CDR3, the DNA is TGTGCCACCGCATCGTGGCGCCCCAATCAGCCCCAGCATTTT.

The rearrangement links TRBV29-1 to TRBJ1-1; D gene ambiguous. Germline CDR1 reads SQVTM; CDR2 reads ANQGSEA. The CDR3 runs 15 residues. Trimming stripped 6 bases from V and 0 bases from J, with 17 bases between. CDR3 in amino acids: CSVPRLDTVNTEAFF. CDR3 coding DNA: TGCAGCGTCCCCCGCCTCGACACAGTGAACACTGAAGCTTTCTTT.

The chain recombines TRBV4-3 with TRBJ1-1; a possible D gene is TRBD1 (5 bases). Germline V CDR1 and CDR2: LGHNA, YSLEER. The CDR3 length is 15 residues. Trimming shortened V by 0 bases and J by 2 bases, and 10 bases separated the two germline ends. CDR3 protein: CASSQDRDPNTEAFF. Written as DNA, the CDR3 is TGCGCCAGCAGCCAAGACAGGGATCCTAACACTGAAGCTTTCTTT.

V and J are TRBV4-3 and TRBJ1-1; D uncertain. V lost 1 base and J lost 5, with 5 bases in between. The germline V gene has CDR1 LGHNA and CDR2 YSLEER. The CDR3 loop spans 12 amino acids. The CDR3 DNA is TGCGCCAGCAGCCAAGTAGGGACTGAAGCTTTCTTT. It encodes CASSQVGTEAFF.

The chain recombines TRBV12-3 or TRBV12-4 with TRBJ1-3, with D unresolved. The CDR3 runs to 18 residues. Between the trimmed V and J ends, which lost 6 bases and 1 base, there was a span of 22 bases. CDR3 region: CASSPPAGLSRSGNTIYF. The CDR3 DNA reads as TGTGCCAGCAGCCCACCCGCGGGATTGTCCAGATCTGGAAACACCATATATTTT.

CDR3 in amino acids: CASTKLGGQGEQFF. CDR3 bases: TGTGCCAGCACCAAGCTTGGGGGGCAGGGTGAGCAGTTCTTC. The chain links TRBV12-3 or TRBV12-4 to TRBJ2-1; D assignment may be TRBD1 or TRBD2 (6 bases each). Trimming pared 7 bases from V and 9 bases from J, leaving 19 bases between. The CDR3 is 14 amino acids.

The J gene is TRBJ1-4, the V gene TRBV2; perhaps TRBD1 as D (5 bases). The CDR3 contains 14 residues. The V and J ends lost 5 bases and 8 bases respectively, with 15 bases between them. Germline V CDR1 and CDR2: SNHLY, FYNNEI. The DNA for the CDR3 is TGTGCCAGCAGTAGGGGACTCGGAGAGGAAAAACTGTTTTTT. Amino acids: CASSRGLGEEKLFF.

V gene TRBV23-1 combines with J gene TRBJ2-2, with D unclear. TRBV23-1 is an ORF, and what it does is uncertain. V gave up 0 bases and J gave up 1 base, with 6 bases separating them. The CDR3 consists of 15 residues. CDR3 residues: CASSQSWRNTGELFF. CDR3 DNA sequence: TGCGCCAGCAGTCAATCTTGGAGGAACACCGGGGAGCTGTTTTTT.

The CDR3 loop is CASSQGGQGAGEQYF. CDR3 sequence (DNA): TGTGCCAGCAGCCAAGGGGGACAGGGGGCCGGGGAGCAGTACTTC. The chain joins TRBV7-9 to TRBJ2-7; TRBD1 agrees at 12 bases. V lost 5 bases and J lost 7; bases outside the gene matches: 9. Germline CDR1 and CDR2: SEHNR and FQNEAQ (reference sequence). This CDR3 has 15 residues.

This chain joins TRBV11-2 and TRBJ1-1, with D possibly TRBD1 on 5 matching bases. V lost 5 bases to trimming and J lost 6 bases, with 25 bases between them. The CDR3 contains 17 residues. The germline gives CDR1 SGHAT, CDR2 FQNNGV. CDR3 bases: TGTGCCAGCAGCCCCACCCGGGAGGGGATCCCGGCCGCTGAAGCTTTCTTT. It translates to CASSPTREGIPAAEAFF.

This sequence joins TRBV20-1 and TRBJ2-4; 8 bases fit TRBD1. With 5 bases clipped from V and 8 bases from J, the junction kept 14 bases outside the gene matches. This CDR3 has 15 amino acids. The germline gives CDR1 DFQATT, CDR2 SNEGSKA (reference sequence). The CDR3 sequence: CSASGQGVRLDIQYF. The CDR3 nucleotides read TGCAGTGCTTCTGGACAGGGTGTGCGGTTGGACATTCAGTACTTC.

The chain uses TRBV6-4 and TRBJ2-6, with D uncertain. Per germline, CDR1 MRHNA and CDR2 SNTAGT. The CDR3 totals 16 residues. The V gene lost 3 bases and the J gene lost 1 base, with 10 bases spanning the gap. The CDR3 reads CASSEEKGSGANVLTF. The CDR3 nucleotides read TGTGCCAGCAGTGAAGAAAAGGGATCTGGGGCCAACGTCCTGACTTTC.

The V gene is TRBV27, the J gene TRBJ2-3; D may be TRBD2 (6 bases). The CDR3 is made up of 13 amino acids. Trimming left V 3 bases short and J 13 bases short, with 17 bases between. The V gene's germline CDR1 is MNHEY and CDR2 SMNVEV (reference sequence). CDR3 bases: TGTGCCAGCAGTTTTTTCGGGGGTTCTTATGAGTATTTT. This codes for CASSFFGGSYEYF.

The chain couples TRBV6-2 or TRBV6-3 to TRBJ2-1; D might be TRBD2 (5 bases). CDR3 size: 14 residues. The V gene's germline CDR1 is MNHEY and CDR2 SVGEGT. V was clipped by 2 bases and J by 5 bases, with 10 bases between them. The CDR3 DNA reads TGTGCCAGCAGTTACGTTGCGGGTGACAATGAGCAGTTCTTC. Translating it yields CASSYVAGDNEQFF.

The chain uses TRBV10-3 and TRBJ2-3, with D tentatively TRBD1 or TRBD2 (5 bases each). CDR3 length equals 16 residues. Germline-derived CDR1 and CDR2 are ENHRY and SYGVKD. V was shortened by 4 bases and J by 0 bases, with 14 bases between the two germline ends. The CDR3 DNA reads as TGTGCCATCAGTGTTTTCACGGGACGGAGCACAGATACGCAGTATTTT. Residues: CAISVFTGRSTDTQYF.

This rearrangement joins TRBV19 to TRBJ2-7; the D call may be TRBD1 or TRBD2 (5 bases each). The CDR3 sequence is 15 residues long. Germline lookup yields CDR1 LNHDA and CDR2 SQIVND (reference sequence). V was shortened by 3 bases and J by 3 bases, with 15 bases between the two germline ends. The CDR3 DNA sequence: TGTGCCAGTAGTATGGGGACGGGGCTCGTCTACGAGCAGTACTTC. Its translation is CASSMGTGLVYEQYF.

The rearrangement uses TRBV12-3 or TRBV12-4 and TRBJ1-4; weak D call: TRBD1 (5 bases). The V and J ends lost 6 bases and 0 bases respectively, with 11 bases between them. CDR3 size: 15 residues. In DNA form, the CDR3 reads TGTGCCAGCAGGAGACAGACTGCAACTAATGAAAAACTGTTTTTT. As protein: CASRRQTATNEKLFF.

This chain links TRBV4-3 with TRBJ2-2; no clear D gene. V shed 0 bases and J shed 6 bases, with 5 bases lying between them. Germline V gene sequence: CDR1 LGHNA, CDR2 YSLEER. The CDR3 is made up of 13 amino acids. Written as DNA, the CDR3 is TGCGCCAGCAGCCAAGATCGGTCCGGGGAGCTGTTTTTT. Translating it yields CASSQDRSGELFF.

V usage is TRBV3-1 and J usage is TRBJ1-1; D possibly corresponds to TRBD1 (6 bases). This CDR3 region has 12 residues. Trimming left V 7 bases short and J 4 bases short, with 10 bases between. CDR1 and CDR2 from the germline V gene are LGHDT and YNNKEL (reference sequence). CDR3 DNA sequence: TGTGCCAGCACTCAGGGGACCACTGAAGCTTTCTTT. As protein: CASTQGTTEAFF.

The chain joins TRBV7-9 to TRBJ2-3; D is unclear. The V end was cut by 5 bases, the J end by 4 bases, with 7 bases between. Per the germline V gene, CDR1 is SEHNR and CDR2 is FQNEAQ (reference sequence). This CDR3 has 12 amino acids. CDR3 bases: TGTGCCAGCAGCCATCGGGCAGATACGCAGTATTTT. This sequence encodes CASSHRADTQYF.

The V and J genes are TRBV12-3 or TRBV12-4 and TRBJ2-1; no clear D. The V and J ends lost 7 bases and 4 bases respectively, with 8 bases between them. The CDR3 has 12 amino acids. DNA for the CDR3: TGTGCCAGCACTCTACGGTACAATGAGCAGTTCTTC. Its translation: CASTLRYNEQFF.

This clonotype appeared a single time. J is TRBJ2-3 and V is TRBV27; the match to TRBD2 covers 9 bases. Germline trimming cut 6 bases from V and 3 bases from J; bases unmatched to any gene: 4. The CDR3 consists of 14 residues. CDR1 and CDR2 (germline): MNHEY, SMNVEV (reference sequence). CDR3 sequence (DNA): TGTGCCAGCAGACGACTAGCGGATACAGATACGCAGTATTTT. Translation: CASRRLADTDTQYF.

V gene TRBV11-2 combines with J gene TRBJ2-1; 7 bases are shared with TRBD1. The CDR3 runs to 16 residues. Germline CDR1 reads SGHAT; CDR2 reads FQNNGV. J lost 7 bases, V lost 4 bases, and 13 bases had no gene match. The DNA of the CDR3 is TGTGCCAGCAGCTCGTTGTCGACAGGGTTTGGGAATGAGCAGTTCTTC. Translated: CASSSLSTGFGNEQFF. The full variable domain, in which reference TRBV11-2 and TRBJ2-1 provide the parts outside the CDR3, is EAGVAQSPRYKIIEKRQSVAFWCNPISGHATLYWYQQILGQGPKLLIQFQNNGVVDDSQLPKDRFSAERLKGVDSTLKIQPAKLEDSAVYLCASSSLSTGFGNEQFFGPGTRLTVL.

V and J are TRBV13 and TRBJ2-3; unclear D gene. This CDR3 has 17 amino acids. The V gene's germline CDR1 is PRHDT and CDR2 FYEKMQ (reference sequence). V gave up 2 bases and J gave up 4 bases, with 19 bases separating them. CDR3 sequence: CASSLSTKALVADTQYF. The CDR3 DNA reads as TGTGCCAGCAGCTTATCAACAAAAGCGCTAGTGGCAGATACGCAGTATTTT.

This clonotype was seen only a few times. This rearrangement joins TRBV29-1 to TRBJ2-7; 7 bases are a match to TRBD1. Germline CDR1 is SQVTM and CDR2 is ANQGSEA. V trimming: 5 bases; J trimming: 2 bases; junction bases outside the gene matches: 12. There are 15 residues in the CDR3. The CDR3 nucleotides read TGCAGCGTTTATCTCACTCAGGGGGAAACCTACGAGCAGTACTTC. This encodes CSVYLTQGETYEQYF.